This record covers a single T cell receptor beta chain. It lacks a known antigen. No much larger clone exists at a distance of one base, and base qualities are not known. Libraries were constructed by the immunoSEQ multiplex PCR assay. The multiplex PCR relied on a mix of 60 forward primers for TCR Vbeta segments and 13 reverse primers for TCR Jbeta segments. The CDR3 region of rearranged TCR beta genes was amplified from genomic DNA by a multiplex PCR assay. Amplified TCR beta libraries were sequenced as 87-base-pair reads on the Illumina HiSeq System. For the original study's pipeline: In a later analysis, tens of millions of unique TCR beta chains were counted across the 500 to 850 repertoires, and about 9.9 million of these chains were shared by at least two donors. A nearest-neighbor algorithm error-corrected the raw reads and collapsed the reads into unique sequences, merging closely related sequences to remove PCR and sequencing errors. V, D and J gene segments were assigned by aligning CDR3 sequences to IMGT reference sequences. For a sequence to be retained, a match of at least six nucleotides to both a V gene segment and a J gene segment was required. Rearrangements were called productive when the CDR3 lacked stop codons and stayed in frame with V and J; all others were non-productive. Following IMGT convention, CDR3 was defined as the stretch from the second conserved V-encoded cysteine to the conserved J-encoded phenylalanine. Sequences without an unambiguous match to a single V gene segment were excluded from the earlier analysis of approximately 560 of the donors. In an earlier analysis of almost 600 of the donors, a V segment was called functional when productive rearrangements were above 56.7%, and segregating when the standard deviation between donors exceeded 5%. A statistical classification framework was developed to diagnose cytomegalovirus status using the catalog of TCR beta chain sequences. A later analysis assigned V and J genes by comparing TCR nucleotide sequences with IMGT/GENE-DB human TR gene sequences. In a later analysis, CDR3 sequences and most-parsimonious VDJ recombination scenarios were assigned using the TCRdist pipeline. In a later analysis, each TCR beta chain was defined by its CDR3 amino acid sequence together with its V-gene family, and reads lacking a unique V-gene family were excluded. To address suspected cross-contamination and a sequencing artifact, a later analysis removed a few hundred highly shared, low-generation-probability nucleotide sequences. In a later analysis, a clonal expansion index for each public chain was calculated from normalized within-repertoire ranks of inferred template counts. In a later analysis, generation probabilities were computed using a VDJ recombination model fitted to out-of-frame rearrangements, and the results were checked against IGoR. In a later analysis, hypergeometric tests were used to score TCR-TCR, TCR-HLA and TCR-CMV co-occurrence, with a repertoire-size bias correction applied to TCR pairs. To estimate false discovery rates, a later analysis permuted the HLA or CMV assignments 20 times. In a later analysis, co-occurring TCRs were grouped with DBSCAN, and TCRdist sequence similarity was added when clustering was performed within HLA-allele-positive subsets. Repertoires with fewer than 30,000 or more than 120,000 public chains, plus five repertoires with anomalous nucleotide sharing, were excluded from co-occurrence clustering. TCRdb mirrors the immuneACCESS table, restricted to in-frame sequences. Some clones are absent from its copies; in checked studies, under half trace to an unresolved V gene, and the reason for the others is unknown. The DNA was the basis for D and trimming; V, J and clone size are from that table. Here the sample has approximately 300,000 clones; 75% to 85% occur a single time. In total, the top ten clones hold over 0.3% of the sample.

The data were taken from a study of cytomegalovirus exposure and HLA in healthy donors listed by TCRdb under 2017. About the investigation overall: An earlier analysis of approximately 640 of the donors reported roughly 270 Gb of sequence data and 120 million or so unique TCR beta sequences from some 180 million T cells. An early release that covered roughly 600 HLA-typed donors contained approximately 290 gigabases of sequencing data and approximately 85 million unique TCR sequences. Among the approximately 400 genotyped donors, approximately 77% belonged to the genetic ancestry cluster associated with self-reported Caucasian donors. The study aimed to test whether cataloging public T cell receptors could reveal signatures of past pathogen exposure. Using immunosequencing, the study profiled T cell repertoires from 666 subjects and related those repertoires to cytomegalovirus serostatus. Besides the first cohort of 666 subjects, a separate validation cohort made up of roughly 120 different subjects was used. To predict cytomegalovirus infection status, the study combined high-throughput TCR immunosequencing, statistical association of individual TCRs with disease status, and machine learning. A later analysis re-examined previously published TCR beta repertoires from 500 to 700 donors and added high-resolution HLA genotyping to investigate patterns of TCR occurrence. In the later analysis, no new phenotypic data were used to find candidate immune exposures; instead, reliance was placed on TCR beta sequences and their occurrence across donors. An earlier analysis of approximately 630 of the donors applied high-throughput TCR beta sequencing to assess whether each TCR beta V gene segment acted as functional or pseudogenic. Donor age, sex, ethnicity and CMV serostatus were compiled together with the repertoire data. A later genetic analysis used genome-wide SNP genotypes for about 60% of the 666 donors, treating that subset as a discovery cohort. Every discovery cohort repertoire had been produced on one sequencing platform. HLA typing covered class I and class II loci at four-digit resolution. Typing coverage differed by locus: A, B, C, DRB1 and DQB1 were typed in roughly 629-630 donors, DQA1 in about 550, DPA1 in around 600, and DPB1 in around 490. Four or five DR-DQ haplotypes were handled as single units for association and clustering because linkage in the cohort was strong. Across roughly 420 genotyped donors of the cohort, an average of about 240,000 unique TCR beta nucleotide sequences per donor were sequenced, and approximately 17% of those sequences were non-productive. The full study reports these points: Several of the top co-occurrence clusters appeared to be linked to parvovirus B19, influenza, CMV and Epstein-Barr virus, according to a later analysis. In a later analysis, HLA-associated TCR beta chains were found to be more clonally expanded and to have lower generation probabilities than equally common non-associated chains. When HLA alleles, especially DR and DQ, strongly co-occurred, attributing TCR associations to individual alleles was difficult. In a later analysis, TCR association rates were found to vary across HLA loci, with the most associated TCRs seen for DRB1 alleles and the fewest for HLA-C alleles. Sequencing depth was assumed to be roughly uniform across donors in the presence/absence analyses, though that assumption may not hold. Correlated functional status among segregating V segments might be attributable to linkage disequilibrium, but an unknown experimental factor could not be ruled out. According to the authors, the approach could potentially be generalized to other disease states and immunological phenotypes. Roughly 15 rarely observed V segments, including chromosome 9 orphons, were excluded from the earlier analysis of approximately 600 of the donors because counts were too low. A further reported finding was that TCR beta sequences accurately predicted the HLA-A and HLA-B alleles for most subjects in the first cohort. An association between a missense DCLRE1C variant and V-gene and J-gene trimming of TCR beta chains was found in a later genetic analysis and replicated in an independent cohort. The cohort was sequenced for TCR beta chains only, and without alpha or paired-chain data the features that could be detected were limited. While some public TCRs were present in many individuals, most TCR sequences turned up only very rarely across donors. According to a later genetic analysis, donors in an Asian-associated ancestry cluster had fewer N-insertions in productive TCRs than the approximately 650-donor mean. In an earlier analysis of over 550 of the donors, most TCR beta V segments were observed in productive rearrangements about 87% or about 30% of the time, broadly matching IMGT annotations. A cluster of highly shared sequence variants was judged likely to represent a technical artifact of the sequencing pipeline. According to a later analysis, most CMV-associated TCR beta chains appeared to be HLA-restricted, and the HLA associations seemed to be driven largely by CMV exposure. A later analysis associated 15,000 to 20,000 TCR beta sequences with specific HLA alleles at a false discovery rate of 0.05. For the cohort, immune exposure information was limited to CMV serostatus. In the study, some 180 TCR beta chains were listed as associated with cytomegalovirus. Because HLA typing was unavailable for some donors at each locus, only the typed subset was used in association tests. In vitro tests confirmed that a few of the cytomegalovirus-associated TCR beta chains recognize cytomegalovirus antigens. Cytomegalovirus status was reported to be diagnosed by the classifier with high specificity and sensitivity in both the original and validation cohorts.

The cohort was made up of roughly 670 healthy bone marrow donors. At the time of sampling, every cohort member was nominally healthy, though immune exposures that went unrecorded were likely present. The donor tested CMV seronegative, placing the donor among the 350 or so seronegative members of the cohort. A peripheral blood sample was provided by each donor, and peripheral blood mononuclear cells were used for TCR beta sequencing. The Qiagen DNeasy Blood Extraction Kit was used to extract genomic DNA from the blood cell samples. Input material: PBMCs. This TCR derives from a girl aged 2-15 years in good health and CMV-seronegative.

The CDR3 protein sequence reads: CASKRQWAGTKNYGYTF. The sequenced DNA: TGTGCCAGCAAGAGGCAGTGGGCAGGGACTAAGAACTATGGCTACACCTTC. Rearrangement joined TRBV25-1 to TRBJ1-2; a weak D assignment points to TRBD1 (5 bases agree). Counted from cysteine to phenylalanine, this CDR3 has 17 amino acids. The retained sequence is limited to the CDR3, 51 bases, with the frame set at the first base. The CDR1 and CDR2 encoded by the germline V gene are MGHDK and SYGVNS. Relative to germline, V is 7 bases shorter and J is 2 bases shorter, with 23 bases between their ends.